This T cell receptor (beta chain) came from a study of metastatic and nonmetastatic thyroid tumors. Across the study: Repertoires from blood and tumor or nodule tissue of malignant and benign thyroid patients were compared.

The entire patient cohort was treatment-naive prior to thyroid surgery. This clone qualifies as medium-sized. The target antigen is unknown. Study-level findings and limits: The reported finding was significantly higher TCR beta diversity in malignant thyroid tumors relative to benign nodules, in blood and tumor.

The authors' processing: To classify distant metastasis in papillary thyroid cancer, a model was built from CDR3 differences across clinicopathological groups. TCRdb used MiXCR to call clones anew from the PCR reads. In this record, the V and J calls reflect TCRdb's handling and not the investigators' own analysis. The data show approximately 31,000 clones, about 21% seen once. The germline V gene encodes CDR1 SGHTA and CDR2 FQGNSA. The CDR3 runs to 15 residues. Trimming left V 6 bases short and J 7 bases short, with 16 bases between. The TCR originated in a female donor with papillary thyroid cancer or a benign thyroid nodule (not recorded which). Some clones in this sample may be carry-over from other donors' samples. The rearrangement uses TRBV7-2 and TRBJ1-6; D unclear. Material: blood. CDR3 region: CASSPTQVANSPLHF. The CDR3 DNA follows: TGTGCCAGCAGTCCAACTCAGGTCGCGAATTCACCCCTCCACTTT.